The 15 T cell receptor beta chains below were found in one sample sequenced in a study of T cells after yellow fever vaccination. From the 5' RACE reads, TCRdb called clonotypes with MiXCR, one entry per CDR3 protein. The data show 50,000 or so distinct CDR3 sequences, 7.4% seen once. The source was CD8+ T cells sorted from PBMCs, collected less than 16 days after the first yellow fever vaccination. These receptors all stem from a young man who received the YFV17D yellow fever vaccine.

This clonotype has at least ten counts. The J gene is TRBJ1-2, the V gene TRBV9, with TRBD1 matching over 9 bases. The length of the CDR3 is 13 residues. V was pared by 3 bases and J by 4 bases, with 1 base of the junction left unmatched. Germline-derived CDR1 and CDR2 are SGDLS and YYNGEE. The CDR3 reads CASSGTGAYGYTF. The CDR3 nucleotides are TGTGCCAGCAGCGGGACAGGGGCCTATGGCTACACCTTC.

Many counts were recorded for this clonotype. The rearrangement links TRBV4-1 to TRBJ1-2, with D unclear. The V gene's germline CDR1 is MGHRA and CDR2 YSYEKL. The CDR3 is made up of 15 amino acids. Trimming took off 0 bases at V and 2 bases at J, with 10 bases between the two ends. The CDR3 sequence: CASSQERGWNYGYTF. DNA for the CDR3: TGCGCCAGCAGCCAAGAGAGAGGATGGAACTATGGCTACACCTTC.

Many counts were recorded for this clonotype. The chain couples TRBV27 to TRBJ2-7, with unresolved D. The CDR3 runs 13 residues. The germline V gene encodes CDR1 MNHEY and CDR2 SMNVEV (reference sequence). The V end was cut by 2 bases, the J end by 2 bases, with 7 bases between. The DNA of the CDR3 is TGTGCCAGCAGTTTAGCCGAGACCTACGAGCAGTACTTC. Protein product: CASSLAETYEQYF.

This clonotype has just a few counts. The rearrangement uses TRBV7-9 and TRBJ2-6, with 8 bases aligning to TRBD1. V lost 6 bases, J lost 2 bases, and 3 bases stayed unmatched. The CDR3 has 15 residues. CDR1 is SEHNR, CDR2 FQNEAQ, per germline (reference sequence). CDR3 sequence (DNA): TGTGCCAGCAGAGCGGACAGGGCTGGGGCCAACGTCCTGACTTTC. This sequence encodes CASRADRAGANVLTF.

This clonotype came up many times. The genes are TRBV27 and TRBJ2-7, with D maybe TRBD2 (6 bases). CDR3 length: 14 residues. The germline CDR1 and CDR2 sequences are MNHEY and SMNVEV (reference sequence). V lost 3 bases and J 4 bases, leaving 13 bases between the germline ends. Written as DNA, the CDR3 is TGTGCCAGCAGTTTGAAATCGGAGGGGTACGAGCAGTACTTC. As protein: CASSLKSEGYEQYF.

The table lists this clonotype with many counts. The V gene is TRBV6-2 or TRBV6-3, the J gene TRBJ2-1; D gene unclear. The CDR3 spans 15 residues. Trimming took 3 bases from V and 0 from J, leaving 9 bases between them. Germline-derived CDR1 and CDR2 are MNHEY and SVGEGT. In DNA, the CDR3 is TGTGCCAGCAGTTATTATAAGAGCTCCTACAATGAGCAGTTCTTC. Amino acid sequence: CASSYYKSSYNEQFF.

In its sample, this clonotype was seen many times. The chain combines TRBV7-8 with TRBJ1-1, with 7 bases aligning to TRBD1. The trim removed 1 base at V and 8 bases at J, leaving 10 bases unmatched. The CDR3 sequence is 15 residues long. Germline CDR1 SGHVS, CDR2 FQNEAQ. The CDR3 loop reads CASSLGRKQGIEAFF. The CDR3 DNA follows: TGTGCCAGCAGCTTAGGAAGAAAACAGGGGATCGAAGCTTTCTTT.

This clonotype was counted ten times or more. This chain joins TRBV10-3 and TRBJ2-1; D may correspond to TRBD1 or TRBD2 (6 bases each). The V gene's germline CDR1 is ENHRY and CDR2 SYGVKD. The CDR3 runs to 14 residues. V lost 7 bases, J lost 4 bases, and 14 bases lay in between. The chain's CDR3 is CAIMTGAPYNEQFF. CDR3 sequence (DNA): TGTGCCATCATGACGGGGGCCCCTTACAATGAGCAGTTCTTC.

This clonotype was observed at least ten times. V gene TRBV18 combines with J gene TRBJ2-1, with TRBD2 identical over 11 bases. Germline assignment: CDR1 KGHSH and CDR2 LQKENI. Unmatched junction bases numbered 1, after V lost 2 bases and J lost 4 bases. The CDR3 covers 15 residues. CDR3 sequence (DNA): TGTGCCAGCTCACCAAGGACTAGCGGGTACAATGAGCAGTTCTTC. Amino acid sequence: CASSPRTSGYNEQFF.

This clonotype was observed many times. The chain couples TRBV5-1 to TRBJ2-5, with 8 bases fitting TRBD2. Germline V lookup: CDR1 SGHRS, CDR2 YFSETQ. The CDR3 runs to 15 residues. The junction had 14 bases not matched to a gene; V was cut back by 7 bases and J by 6 bases. CDR3 in amino acids: CASATTGGAFQTQYF. In nucleotides, the CDR3 is TGCGCCAGCGCCACGACCGGGGGGGCTTTTCAGACCCAGTACTTC.

The chain joins TRBV27 to TRBJ2-7; D is possibly TRBD1 (5 bases). Trimming removed 3 bases at V and 1 base at J, with 10 bases between. The germline V gene encodes CDR1 MNHEY and CDR2 SMNVEV (reference sequence). This CDR3 comprises 14 residues. The CDR3, as DNA: TGTGCCAGCAGTTTTAGCTACAGGTCCTACGAGCAGTACGTC. This translates into CASSFSYRSYEQYV.

This clonotype was counted ten times or more. The V and J genes are TRBV7-2 and TRBJ2-7; D could derive from TRBD1 or TRBD2 (5 bases each). This CDR3 spans 13 amino acids. V lost 0 bases and J lost 2, with 5 bases in between. Per the germline V gene, CDR1 is SGHTA and CDR2 is FQGNSA. CDR3 protein: CASSLAGAYEQYF. As DNA, the CDR3 is TGTGCCAGCAGCTTAGCGGGGGCCTACGAGCAGTACTTC.

This clonotype was seen ten or more times. The gene calls are TRBV7-2 and TRBJ2-1, with TRBD1 matching over 7 bases. CDR1 is SGHTA, CDR2 FQGNSA, per germline. The CDR3 loop spans 15 amino acids. Losses at the gene ends were 1 base for V and 5 bases for J; bases not matched to a gene: 5. CDR3 sequence reads: CASSLVGQEDNEQFF. CDR3 bases: TGTGCCAGCAGCTTAGTAGGACAGGAGGACAATGAGCAGTTCTTC. The full variable domain, its missing parts supplied by reference TRBV7-2 and TRBJ2-1, is GAGVSQSPSNKVTEKGKDVELRCDPISGHTALYWYRQSLGQGLEFLIYFQGNSAPDKSGLPSDRFSAERTGGSVSTLTIQRTQQEDSAVYLCASSLVGQEDNEQFFGPGTRLTVL.

This clonotype was observed a few times. This sequence joins TRBV3-1 and TRBJ2-5, with unresolved D. The CDR3 length is 15 residues. Trimming left V 0 bases short and J 8 bases short, with 16 bases between. CDR1 and CDR2 from the germline V gene are LGHDT and YNNKEL (reference sequence). The CDR3 DNA sequence: TGTGCCAGCAGCCAAGAACCGGACGGCCTTGGTACCCAGTACTTC. Translated, it gives CASSQEPDGLGTQYF.

As regards this clonotype: Just one base apart from a much larger clone, this may be a read error. V and J are TRBV6-1 and TRBJ1-2; 8 bases line up with TRBD1. This CDR3 spans 16 amino acids. Germline V CDR1 and CDR2: MNHNS, SASEGT. V was pared by 1 base and J by 6 bases, with 10 bases of the junction left unmatched. The CDR3 bases are TGTGCCAGCAGTGAAGAGGACAGGGAGCTTTCCAATGGCTACACCTTC. It specifies CASSEEDRELSNGYTF.